This TCR beta chain came from a study of T cells in women clearing cervical HPV infection. The wider study: Cases: HPV16-related CIN3 or worse on histology, a couple of invasive cancers.

The V end lost 5 bases, the J end lost 4 bases, and 11 bases lay between the germline ends. Per the germline V gene, CDR1 is PRHDT and CDR2 is FYEKMQ (reference sequence). The CDR3 sequence is 13 residues long. Repertoires were generated with immunoSEQ multiplex PCR, while TCRdb's copy carries only in-frame clones and drops some. The listing records about 20,000 clones. About this clone: Read coverage stops 3 residues before the CDR3 terminus; the germline J gene supplies the remainder.

Sequencing input: blood buffy coat. This TCR came from a woman between 18 and 70 years old with a cervical HPV16 infection that either progressed to CIN3+ or cleared (not recorded which). The chain carries TRBV13 and TRBJ1-1; the D gene is possibly TRBD1 (5 bases). The sequenced part of the CDR3 DNA is TGTGCCAGCAGCCTGGAGAGGGGCACTGAA. It encodes CASSLERGTE. The CDR3 in full is CASSLERGTEAFF.